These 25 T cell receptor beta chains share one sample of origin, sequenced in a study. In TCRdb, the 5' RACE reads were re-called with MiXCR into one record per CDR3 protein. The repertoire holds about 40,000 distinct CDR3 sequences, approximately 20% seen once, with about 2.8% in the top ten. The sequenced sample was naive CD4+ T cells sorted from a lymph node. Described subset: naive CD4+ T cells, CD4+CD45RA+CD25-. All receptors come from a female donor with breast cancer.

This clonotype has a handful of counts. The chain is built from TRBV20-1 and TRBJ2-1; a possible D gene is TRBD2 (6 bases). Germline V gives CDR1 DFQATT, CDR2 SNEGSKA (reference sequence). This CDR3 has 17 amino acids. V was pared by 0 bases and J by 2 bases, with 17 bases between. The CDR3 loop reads CSARDLRLEEAYNEQFF. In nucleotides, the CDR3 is TGCAGTGCTAGAGATCTTAGACTAGAAGAAGCCTACAATGAGCAGTTCTTC.

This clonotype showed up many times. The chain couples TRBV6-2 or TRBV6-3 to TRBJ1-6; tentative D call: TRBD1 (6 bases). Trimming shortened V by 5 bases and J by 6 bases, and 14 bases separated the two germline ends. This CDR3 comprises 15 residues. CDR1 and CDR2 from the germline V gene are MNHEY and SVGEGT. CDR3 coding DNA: TGTGCCAGCAGTCTTCGGACAGTTTCTAATTCACCCCTCCACTTT. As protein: CASSLRTVSNSPLHF.

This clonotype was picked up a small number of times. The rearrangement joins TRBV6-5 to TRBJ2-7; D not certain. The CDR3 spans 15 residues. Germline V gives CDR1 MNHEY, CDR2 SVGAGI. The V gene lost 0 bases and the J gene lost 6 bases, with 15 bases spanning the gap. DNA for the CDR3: TGTGCCAGCAGTTACTCGGTAGATTCCCCCCGCGAGCAGTACTTC. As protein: CASSYSVDSPREQYF.

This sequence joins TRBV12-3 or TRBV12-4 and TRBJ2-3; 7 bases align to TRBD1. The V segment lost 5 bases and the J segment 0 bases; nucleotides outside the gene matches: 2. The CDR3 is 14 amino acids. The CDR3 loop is CASSPDRSTDTQYF. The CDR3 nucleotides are TGTGCCAGCAGTCCGGACAGGAGCACAGATACGCAGTATTTT.

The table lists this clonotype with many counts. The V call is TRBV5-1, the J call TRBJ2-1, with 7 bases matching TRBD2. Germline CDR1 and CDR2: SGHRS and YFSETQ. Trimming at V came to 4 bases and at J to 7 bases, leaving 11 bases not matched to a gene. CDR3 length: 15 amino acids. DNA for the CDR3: TGCGCCAGCAGCCCACCCCTGGGGGAGGGAAATGAGCAGTTCTTC. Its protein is CASSPPLGEGNEQFF. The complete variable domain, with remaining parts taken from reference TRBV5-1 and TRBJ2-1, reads KAGVTQTPRYLIKTRGQQVTLSCSPISGHRSVSWYQQTPGQGLQFLFEYFSETQRNKGNFPGRFSGRQFSNSRSEMNVSTLELGDSALYLCASSPPLGEGNEQFFGPGTRLTVL.

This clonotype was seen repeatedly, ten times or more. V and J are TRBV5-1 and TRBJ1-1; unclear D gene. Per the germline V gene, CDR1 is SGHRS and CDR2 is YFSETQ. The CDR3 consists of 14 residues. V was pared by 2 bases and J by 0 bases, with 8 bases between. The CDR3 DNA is TGCGCCAGCAGCTTTGCGACTATGAACACTGAAGCTTTCTTT. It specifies CASSFATMNTEAFF.

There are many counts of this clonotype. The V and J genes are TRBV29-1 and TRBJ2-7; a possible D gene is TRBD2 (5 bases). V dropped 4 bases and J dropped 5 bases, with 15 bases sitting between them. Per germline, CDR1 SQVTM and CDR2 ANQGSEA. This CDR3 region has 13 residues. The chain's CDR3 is CSVARAAGDEQYF. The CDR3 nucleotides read TGCAGCGTTGCGAGAGCGGCCGGCGACGAGCAGTACTTC.

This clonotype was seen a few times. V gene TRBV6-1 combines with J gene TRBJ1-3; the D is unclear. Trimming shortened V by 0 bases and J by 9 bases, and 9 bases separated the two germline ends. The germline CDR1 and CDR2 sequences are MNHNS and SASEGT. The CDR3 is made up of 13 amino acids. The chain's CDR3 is CASSEARATTIYF. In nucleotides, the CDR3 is TGTGCCAGCAGTGAAGCCAGAGCGACCACCATATATTTT.

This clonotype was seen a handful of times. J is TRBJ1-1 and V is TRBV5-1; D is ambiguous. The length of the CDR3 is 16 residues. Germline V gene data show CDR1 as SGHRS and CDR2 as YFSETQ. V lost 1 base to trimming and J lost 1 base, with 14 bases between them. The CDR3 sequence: CASSLQVGVSNTEAFF. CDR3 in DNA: TGCGCCAGCAGCTTGCAAGTCGGCGTATCGAACACTGAAGCTTTCTTT.

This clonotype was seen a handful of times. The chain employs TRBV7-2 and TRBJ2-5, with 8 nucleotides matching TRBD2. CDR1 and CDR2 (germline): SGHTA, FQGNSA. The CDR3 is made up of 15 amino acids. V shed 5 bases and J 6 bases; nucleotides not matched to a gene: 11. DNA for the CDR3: TGTGCCAGCAGCCCTGACGGGGGGGGGTCGAAGACCCAGTACTTC. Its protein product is CASSPDGGGSKTQYF.

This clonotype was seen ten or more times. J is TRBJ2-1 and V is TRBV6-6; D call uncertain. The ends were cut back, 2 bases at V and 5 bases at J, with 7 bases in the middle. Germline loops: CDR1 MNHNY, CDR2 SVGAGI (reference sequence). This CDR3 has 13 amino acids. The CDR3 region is CASSYRSDNEQFF. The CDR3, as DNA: TGTGCCAGCAGTTACCGGTCCGACAATGAGCAGTTCTTC.

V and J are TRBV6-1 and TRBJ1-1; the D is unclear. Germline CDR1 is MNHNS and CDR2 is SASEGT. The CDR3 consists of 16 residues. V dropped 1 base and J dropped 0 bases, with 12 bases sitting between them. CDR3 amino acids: CASSEERPRVNTEAFF. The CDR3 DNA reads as TGTGCCAGCAGTGAAGAGCGACCGAGAGTGAACACTGAAGCTTTCTTT.

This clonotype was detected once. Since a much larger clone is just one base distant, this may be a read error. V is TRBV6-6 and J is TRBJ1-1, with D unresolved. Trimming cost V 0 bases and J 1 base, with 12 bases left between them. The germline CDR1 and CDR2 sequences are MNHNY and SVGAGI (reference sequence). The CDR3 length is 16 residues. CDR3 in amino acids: CASSYSRLTENTEAFF. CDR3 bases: TGTGCCAGCAGTTACTCGAGATTGACGGAGAACACTGAAGCTTTCTTT.

CDR3 protein: CSARPPGGAGPYGYTF. In DNA, the CDR3 is TGCAGTGCTAGACCCCCCGGGGGGGCCGGCCCCTATGGCTACACCTTC. The chain joins TRBV20-1 to TRBJ1-2, with a tentative D call TRBD1 (6 bases). The CDR3 length is 16 residues. The germline CDR1 and CDR2 sequences are DFQATT and SNEGSKA (reference sequence). Trimming took off 2 bases at V and 4 bases at J, with 20 bases between the two ends.

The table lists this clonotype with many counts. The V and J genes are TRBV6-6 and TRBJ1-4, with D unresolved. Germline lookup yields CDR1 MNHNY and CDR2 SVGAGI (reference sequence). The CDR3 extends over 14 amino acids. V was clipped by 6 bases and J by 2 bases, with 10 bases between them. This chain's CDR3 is CASSIGDTNEKLFF. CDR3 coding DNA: TGTGCCAGCAGCATAGGAGATACTAATGAAAAACTGTTTTTT.

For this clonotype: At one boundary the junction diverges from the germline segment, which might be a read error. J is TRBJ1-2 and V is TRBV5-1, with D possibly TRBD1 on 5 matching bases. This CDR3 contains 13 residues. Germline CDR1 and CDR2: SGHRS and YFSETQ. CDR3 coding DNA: TGCGCCAGCAGCGCGGGACCTAAGTATGGCTACACCTTC. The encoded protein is CASSAGPKYGYTF.

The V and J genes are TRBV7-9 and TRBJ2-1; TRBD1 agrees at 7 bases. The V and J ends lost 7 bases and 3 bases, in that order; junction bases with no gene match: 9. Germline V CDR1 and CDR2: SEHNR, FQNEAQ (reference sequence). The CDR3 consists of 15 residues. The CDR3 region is CASNNDREFYNEQFF. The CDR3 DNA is TGTGCCAGCAACAACGACAGGGAATTCTACAATGAGCAGTTCTTC.

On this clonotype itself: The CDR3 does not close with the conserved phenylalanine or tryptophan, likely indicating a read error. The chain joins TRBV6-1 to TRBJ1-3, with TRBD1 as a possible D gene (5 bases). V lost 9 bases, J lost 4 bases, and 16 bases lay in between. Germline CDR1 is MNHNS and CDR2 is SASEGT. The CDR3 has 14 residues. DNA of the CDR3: TGTGCCAGTCTTCTCGGGACCCTCGGAAACACCATATATCTT. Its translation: CASLLGTLGNTIYL.

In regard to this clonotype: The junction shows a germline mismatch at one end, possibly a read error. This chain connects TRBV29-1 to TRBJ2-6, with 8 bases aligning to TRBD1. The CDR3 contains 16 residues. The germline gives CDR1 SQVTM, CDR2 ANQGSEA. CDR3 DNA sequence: TGCGGCGTTTCCAGGGGGCCGCTCTCTGGGGCCAACGTCCTGACTTTC. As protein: CGVSRGPLSGANVLTF.

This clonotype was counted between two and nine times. CDR3 loop: CASSFEGSGGYTF. CDR3 coding DNA: TGCGCCAGCAGCTTTGAGGGAAGTGGCGGCTACACCTTC. This chain links TRBV5-1 with TRBJ1-2; D not resolved. Germline V CDR1 and CDR2: SGHRS, YFSETQ. The CDR3 consists of 13 residues. Trimming shortened V by 2 bases and J by 8 bases, and 13 bases separated the two germline ends.

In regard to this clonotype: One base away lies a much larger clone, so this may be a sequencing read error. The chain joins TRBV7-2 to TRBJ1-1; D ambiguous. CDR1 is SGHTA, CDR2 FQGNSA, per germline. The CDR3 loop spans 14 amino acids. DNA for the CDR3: TGTGCCGGCAGCTTAGAAGGTTTAGATACTGAAGCTTTCTTT. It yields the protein CAGSLEGLDTEAFF. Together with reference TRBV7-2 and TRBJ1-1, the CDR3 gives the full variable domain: GAGVSQSPSNKVTEKGKDVELRCDPISGHTALYWYRQSLGQGLEFLIYFQGNSAPDKSGLPSDRFSAERTGGSVSTLTIQRTQQEDSAVYLCAGSLEGLDTEAFFGQGTRLTVV.

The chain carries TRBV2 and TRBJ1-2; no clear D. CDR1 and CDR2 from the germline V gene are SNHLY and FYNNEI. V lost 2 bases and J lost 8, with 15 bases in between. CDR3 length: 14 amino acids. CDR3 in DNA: TGTGCCAGCAGTGAACCCGGACTTGACTGGGGCTACACCTTC. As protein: CASSEPGLDWGYTF. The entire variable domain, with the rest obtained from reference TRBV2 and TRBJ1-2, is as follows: EPEVTQTPSHQVTQMGQEVILRCVPISNHLYFYWYRQILGQKVEFLVSFYNNEISEKSEIFDDQFSVERPDGSNFTLKIRSTKLEDSAMYFCASSEPGLDWGYTFGSGTRLTVV.

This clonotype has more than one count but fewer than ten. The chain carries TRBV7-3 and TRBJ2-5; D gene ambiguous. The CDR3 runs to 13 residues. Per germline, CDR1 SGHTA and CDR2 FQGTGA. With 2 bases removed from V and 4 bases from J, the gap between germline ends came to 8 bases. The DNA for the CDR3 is TGTGCCAGCAGCTTAGTCCCCGGAGAGACCCAGTACTTC. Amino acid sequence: CASSLVPGETQYF.

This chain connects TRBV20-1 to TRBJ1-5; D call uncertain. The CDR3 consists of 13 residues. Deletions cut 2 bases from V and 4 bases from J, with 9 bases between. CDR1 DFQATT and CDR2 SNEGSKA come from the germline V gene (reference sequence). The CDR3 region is CSARRRGNQPQHF. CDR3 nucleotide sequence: TGCAGTGCTAGACGGAGAGGAAATCAGCCCCAGCATTTT.

CDR3 in amino acids: CASSPDGVDTQYF. CDR3 coding DNA: TGCGCCAGCAGCCCGGACGGTGTGGATACGCAGTATTTT. The V and J genes are TRBV5-1 and TRBJ2-3; D remains ambiguous. The V and J ends lost 4 bases and 6 bases respectively, with 12 bases between them. This CDR3 has 13 amino acids. Germline loops: CDR1 SGHRS, CDR2 YFSETQ.